This TCR beta chain comes out of a study of blood T cell repertoires in COVID-19. Study-level background: Samples of COVID-19 (acute and convalescent) were obtained from the United States, Italy and Spain. T cells, B-cell-depleted T cells, or PBMCs supplied cDNA or gDNA.

V was pared by 1 base and J by 1 base, with 11 bases between. The CDR3 is 16 amino acids. The germline V gene has CDR1 SGHVS and CDR2 FQNEAQ. In the source study's methods: Reference gene primer amplification in the assay estimated nucleated cell counts. The assay was immunoSEQ multiplex PCR, and TCRdb's table has in-frame clones only and misses some. V and J calls and clone size follow that table, whereas D and trimming were derived from the DNA. Altogether roughly 120,000 clones are present, about 90% being singletons, with the ten largest covering approximately 2%. Those enrolled in Seattle joined during active infection and were followed longitudinally afterward.

The TCR was taken from a man aged 50-59 years with COVID-19, enrolled during active disease. What was sequenced was peripheral blood. J is TRBJ2-1 and V is TRBV7-8, with D possibly TRBD1 on 6 matching bases. This CDR3 reads CASSLVTGNSYNEQFF. DNA for the CDR3: TGTGCCAGCAGCTTAGTTACAGGGAATTCCTACAATGAGCAGTTCTTC. The variable domain in full, completed from reference TRBV7-8 and TRBJ2-1, reads GAGVSQSPRYKVAKRGQDVALRCDPISGHVSLFWYQQALGQGPEFLTYFQNEAQLDKSGLPSDRFFAERPEGSVSTLKIQRTQQEDSAVYLCASSLVTGNSYNEQFFGPGTRLTVL.